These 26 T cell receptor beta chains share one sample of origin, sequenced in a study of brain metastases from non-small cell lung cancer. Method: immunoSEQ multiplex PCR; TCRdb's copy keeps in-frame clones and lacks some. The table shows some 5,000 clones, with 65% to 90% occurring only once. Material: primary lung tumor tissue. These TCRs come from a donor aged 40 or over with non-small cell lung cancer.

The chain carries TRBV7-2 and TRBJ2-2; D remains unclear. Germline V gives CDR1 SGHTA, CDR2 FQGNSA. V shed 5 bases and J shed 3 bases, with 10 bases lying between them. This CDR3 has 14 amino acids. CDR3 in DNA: TGTGCCAGCAGCGGCAGGCTGGACACCGGGGAGCTGTTTTTT. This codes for CASSGRLDTGELFF.

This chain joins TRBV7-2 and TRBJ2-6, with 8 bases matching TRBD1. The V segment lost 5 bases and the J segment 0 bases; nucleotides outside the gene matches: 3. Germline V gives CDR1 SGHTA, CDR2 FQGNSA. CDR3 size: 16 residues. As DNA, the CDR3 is TGTGCCAGCAGCCCAGGGGGCACCTCTGGGGCCAACGTCCTGACTTTC. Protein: CASSPGGTSGANVLTF.

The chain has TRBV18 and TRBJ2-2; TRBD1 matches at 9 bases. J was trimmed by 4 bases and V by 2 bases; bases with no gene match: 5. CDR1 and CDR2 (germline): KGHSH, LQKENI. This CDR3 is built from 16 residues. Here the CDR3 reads CASSPLQGASTGELFF. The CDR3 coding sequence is TGTGCCAGCTCACCATTACAGGGGGCGAGCACCGGGGAGCTGTTTTTT.

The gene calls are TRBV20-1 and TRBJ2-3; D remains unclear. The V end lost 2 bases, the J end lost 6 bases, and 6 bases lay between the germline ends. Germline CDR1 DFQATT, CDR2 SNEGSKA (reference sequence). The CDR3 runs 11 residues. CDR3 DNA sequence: TGCAGTGCTAGACCCAGCGATACGCAGTATTTT. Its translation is CSARPSDTQYF.

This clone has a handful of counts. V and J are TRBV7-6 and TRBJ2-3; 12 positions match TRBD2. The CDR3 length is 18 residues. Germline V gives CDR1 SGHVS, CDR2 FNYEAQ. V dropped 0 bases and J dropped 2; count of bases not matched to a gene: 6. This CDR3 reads CASSLASGTSGFTDTQYF. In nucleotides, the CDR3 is TGTGCCAGCAGCTTAGCCAGCGGGACTAGCGGGTTCACAGATACGCAGTATTTT.

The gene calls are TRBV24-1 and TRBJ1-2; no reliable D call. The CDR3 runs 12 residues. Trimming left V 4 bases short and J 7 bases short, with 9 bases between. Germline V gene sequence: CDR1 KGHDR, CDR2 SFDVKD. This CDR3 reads CATSDSHSGYTF. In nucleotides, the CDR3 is TGTGCCACCAGTGACTCCCACAGTGGCTACACCTTC.

CDR3 amino acids: CATSREKGANTEAFF. As DNA, the CDR3 is TGTGCCACCAGCAGAGAGAAGGGGGCCAACACTGAAGCTTTCTTT. This rearrangement joins TRBV15 to TRBJ1-1, with 7 bases identical to TRBD1. The CDR3 consists of 15 residues. Germline trimming cut 0 bases from V and 2 bases from J; bases unmatched to any gene: 3. Germline V CDR1 and CDR2: LNHNV, YYDKDF (reference sequence).

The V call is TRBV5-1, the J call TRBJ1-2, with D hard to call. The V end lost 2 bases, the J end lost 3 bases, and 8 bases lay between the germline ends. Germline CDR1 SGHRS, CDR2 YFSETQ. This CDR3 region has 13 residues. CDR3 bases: TGCGCCAGCAGCTTCGGCGGGGACTATGGCTACACCTTC. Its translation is CASSFGGDYGYTF.

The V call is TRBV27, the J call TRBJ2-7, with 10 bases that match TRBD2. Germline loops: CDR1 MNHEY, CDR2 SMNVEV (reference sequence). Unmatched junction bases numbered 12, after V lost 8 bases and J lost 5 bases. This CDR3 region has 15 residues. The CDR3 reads CASGTPSGRANEQYF. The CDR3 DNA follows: TGTGCCAGCGGAACCCCTAGCGGGAGAGCCAACGAGCAGTACTTC.

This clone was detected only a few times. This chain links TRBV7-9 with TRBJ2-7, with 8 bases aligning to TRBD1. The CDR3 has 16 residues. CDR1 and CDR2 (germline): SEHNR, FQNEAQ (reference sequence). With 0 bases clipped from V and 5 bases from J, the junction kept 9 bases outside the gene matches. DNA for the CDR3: TGTGCCAGCAGCTTAGCGCTGGGGACAGGTGGACACGAGCAGTACTTC. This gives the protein CASSLALGTGGHEQYF.

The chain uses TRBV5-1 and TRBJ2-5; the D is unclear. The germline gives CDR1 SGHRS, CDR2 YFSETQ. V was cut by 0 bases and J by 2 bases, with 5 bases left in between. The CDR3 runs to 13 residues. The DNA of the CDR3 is TGCGCCAGCAGCTTGGAGGTTCAAGAGACCCAGTACTTC. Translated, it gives CASSLEVQETQYF.

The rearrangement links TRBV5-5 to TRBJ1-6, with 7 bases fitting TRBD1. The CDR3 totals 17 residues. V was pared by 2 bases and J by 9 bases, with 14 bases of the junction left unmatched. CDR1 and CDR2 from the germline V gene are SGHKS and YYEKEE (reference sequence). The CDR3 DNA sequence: TGTGCCAGCAGCTTAGGACAGGTTCCCCCTTATGCTTCACCCCTCCACTTT. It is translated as CASSLGQVPPYASPLHF.

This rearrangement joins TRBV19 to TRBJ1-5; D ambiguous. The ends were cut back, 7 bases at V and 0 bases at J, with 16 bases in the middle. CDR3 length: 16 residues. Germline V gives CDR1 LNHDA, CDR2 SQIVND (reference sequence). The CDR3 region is CASTLQRYYSNQPQHF. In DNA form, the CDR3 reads TGTGCCAGTACCCTACAGAGATACTATAGCAATCAGCCCCAGCATTTT.

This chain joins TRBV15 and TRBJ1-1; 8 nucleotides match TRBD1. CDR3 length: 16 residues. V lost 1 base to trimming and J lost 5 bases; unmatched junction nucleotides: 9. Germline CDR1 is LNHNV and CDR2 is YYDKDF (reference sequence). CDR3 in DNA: TGTGCCACCAGCAGAGTCCCCGGACAGGGAGAGACTGAAGCTTTCTTT. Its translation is CATSRVPGQGETEAFF.

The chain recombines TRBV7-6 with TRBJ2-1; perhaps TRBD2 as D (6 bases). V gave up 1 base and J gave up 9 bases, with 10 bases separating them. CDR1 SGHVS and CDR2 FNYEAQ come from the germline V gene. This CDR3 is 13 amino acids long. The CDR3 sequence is CASSLELAREQFF. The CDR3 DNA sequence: TGTGCCAGCAGCTTAGAACTAGCACGTGAGCAGTTCTTC.

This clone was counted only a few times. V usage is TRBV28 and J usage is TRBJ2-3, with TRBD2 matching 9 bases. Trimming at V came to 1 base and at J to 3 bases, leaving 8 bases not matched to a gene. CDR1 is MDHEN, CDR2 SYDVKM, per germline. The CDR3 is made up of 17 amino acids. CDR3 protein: CASSLYFSSGITDTQYF. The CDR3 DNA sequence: TGTGCCAGCAGTTTATATTTTTCTAGCGGGATAACAGATACGCAGTATTTT.

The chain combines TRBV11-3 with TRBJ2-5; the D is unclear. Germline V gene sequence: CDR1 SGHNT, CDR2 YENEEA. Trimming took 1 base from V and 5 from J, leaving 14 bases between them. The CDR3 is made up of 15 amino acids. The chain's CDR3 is CASSLGGATGETQYF. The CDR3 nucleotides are TGTGCCAGCAGCTTAGGAGGAGCCACCGGGGAGACCCAGTACTTC. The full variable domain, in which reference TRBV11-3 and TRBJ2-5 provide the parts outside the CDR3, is EAGVVQSPRYKIIEKKQPVAFWCNPISGHNTLYWYLQNLGQGPELLIRYENEEAVDDSQLPKDRFSAERLKGVDSTLKIQPAELGDSAVYLCASSLGGATGETQYFGPGTRLLVL.

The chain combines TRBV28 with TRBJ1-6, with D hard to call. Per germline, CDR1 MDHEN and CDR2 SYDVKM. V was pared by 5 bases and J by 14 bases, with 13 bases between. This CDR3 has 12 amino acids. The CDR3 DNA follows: TGTGCCAGCAGTGAGGCGGCGGGGACCCTCCACTTT. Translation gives CASSEAAGTLHF.

The DNA of the CDR3 is TGCAGCGCCGGGACCGACCAGACCCAGTACTTC. As protein: CSAGTDQTQYF. The J gene is TRBJ2-5, the V gene TRBV29-1, with D perhaps matching TRBD1 or TRBD2 (5 bases each). Germline CDR1 reads SQVTM; CDR2 reads ANQGSEA. V lost 7 bases to trimming and J lost 6 bases, with 12 bases between them. The CDR3 has 11 amino acids.

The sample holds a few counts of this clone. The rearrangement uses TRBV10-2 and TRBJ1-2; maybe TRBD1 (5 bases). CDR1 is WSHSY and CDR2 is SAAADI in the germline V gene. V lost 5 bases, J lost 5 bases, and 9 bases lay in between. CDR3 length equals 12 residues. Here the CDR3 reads CASSLDSYGYTF. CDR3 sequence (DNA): TGCGCCAGCAGTCTTGACAGTTATGGCTACACCTTC.

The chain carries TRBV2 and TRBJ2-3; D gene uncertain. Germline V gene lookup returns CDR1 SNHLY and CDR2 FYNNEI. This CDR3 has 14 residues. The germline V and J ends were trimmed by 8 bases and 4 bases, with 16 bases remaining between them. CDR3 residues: CASVPYPVSDTQYF. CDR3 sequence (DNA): TGTGCCAGCGTACCCTATCCGGTATCAGATACGCAGTATTTT.

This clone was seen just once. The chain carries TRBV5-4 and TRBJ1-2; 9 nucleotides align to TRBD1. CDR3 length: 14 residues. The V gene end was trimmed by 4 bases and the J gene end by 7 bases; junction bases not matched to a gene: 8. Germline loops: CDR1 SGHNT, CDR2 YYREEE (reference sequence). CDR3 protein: CASSTGDRAGGYTF. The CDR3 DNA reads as TGTGCCAGCAGCACCGGGGACAGGGCCGGTGGCTACACCTTC.

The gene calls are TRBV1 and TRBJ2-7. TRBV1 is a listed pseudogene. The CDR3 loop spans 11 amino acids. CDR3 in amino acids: CTSSQTYEQYF. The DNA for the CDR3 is TGCACCAGCAGCCAAACGTACGAGCAGTACTTC.

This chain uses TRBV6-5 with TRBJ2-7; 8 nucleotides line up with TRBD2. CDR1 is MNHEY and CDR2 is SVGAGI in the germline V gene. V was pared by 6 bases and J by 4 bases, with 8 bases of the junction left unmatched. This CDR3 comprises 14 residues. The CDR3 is CASRSSGRGYEQYF. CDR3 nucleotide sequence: TGTGCCAGCAGGTCCAGCGGGAGAGGATACGAGCAGTACTTC.

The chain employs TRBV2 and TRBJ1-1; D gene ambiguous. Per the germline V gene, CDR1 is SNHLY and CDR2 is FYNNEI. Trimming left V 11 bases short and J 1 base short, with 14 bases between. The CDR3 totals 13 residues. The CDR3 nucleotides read TGTGCCGACTCCGCCGGGGAGAACACTGAAGCTTTCTTT. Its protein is CADSAGENTEAFF.

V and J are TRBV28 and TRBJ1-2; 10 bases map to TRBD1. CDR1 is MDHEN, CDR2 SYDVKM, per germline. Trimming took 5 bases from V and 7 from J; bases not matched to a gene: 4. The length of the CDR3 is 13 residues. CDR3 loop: CASSKTGGFGYTF. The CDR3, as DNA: TGTGCCAGCAGTAAGACAGGGGGCTTTGGCTACACCTTC.